This T cell receptor beta chain was documented in a study of blood T cell repertoires in COVID-19. Study context: Acute and convalescent COVID-19 specimens originated in the United States, Italy and Spain. From T cells, B-cell-depleted T cells, or PBMCs came the material, which was cDNA or gDNA.

In the study's own analysis: For nucleated cells, counts were estimated from reference gene primer amplification. Data came from immunoSEQ multiplex PCR; TCRdb stores just in-frame clones and leaves some out. From that table come the V and J calls and clone size; the DNA was used to work out D and trimming. The repertoire holds around 45,000 clones, with roughly 86% as singletons. This sequence was found in a man in his sixties with active COVID-19. Sequenced material: peripheral blood.

CDR3 protein: CASSQLPGQGSGGNTIYF. The DNA for the CDR3 is TGCGCCAGCAGCCAATTACCGGGACAGGGATCGGGGGGAAACACCATATATTTT. The gene calls are TRBV4-1 and TRBJ1-3; 9 nucleotides match TRBD1. The CDR3 contains 18 residues. Germline lookup yields CDR1 MGHRA and CDR2 YSYEKL. Trimming took 2 bases from V and 4 from J; bases not matched to a gene: 12.